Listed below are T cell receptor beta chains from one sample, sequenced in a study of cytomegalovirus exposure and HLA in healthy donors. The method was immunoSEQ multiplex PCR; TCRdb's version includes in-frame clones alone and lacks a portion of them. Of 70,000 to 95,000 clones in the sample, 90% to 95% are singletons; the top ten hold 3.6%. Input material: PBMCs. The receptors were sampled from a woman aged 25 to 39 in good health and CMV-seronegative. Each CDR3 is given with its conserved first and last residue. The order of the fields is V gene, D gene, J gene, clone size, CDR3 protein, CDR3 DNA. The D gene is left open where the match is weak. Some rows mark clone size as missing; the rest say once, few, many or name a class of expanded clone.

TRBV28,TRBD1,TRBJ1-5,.,CASSLRTGRDGNQPQHF,TGTGCCAGCAGTTTGCGGACAGGGCGCGATGGCAATCAGCCCCAGCATTTT
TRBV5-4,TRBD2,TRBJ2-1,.,CASSRPLTSWSYNEQFF,TGTGCCAGCAGCCGACCCCTGACTAGCTGGTCCTACAATGAGCAGTTCTTC
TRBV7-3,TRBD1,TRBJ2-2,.,CASSYRDRGNTGELFF,TGTGCCAGCAGCTACCGGGACAGGGGAAACACCGGGGAGCTGTTTTTT
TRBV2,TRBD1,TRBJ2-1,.,CASTSDRGVYNEQFF,TGTGCCAGCACCTCTGACAGGGGGGTCTACAATGAGCAGTTCTTC
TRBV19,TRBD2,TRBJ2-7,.,CASSPRAGLAVPPYEQYF,TGTGCCAGTAGCCCCAGGGCGGGACTAGCGGTTCCACCCTACGAGCAGTACTTC
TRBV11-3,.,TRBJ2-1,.,CASSPGGRGNEQFF,TGTGCCAGCAGCCCGGGGGGCAGGGGCAATGAGCAGTTCTTC
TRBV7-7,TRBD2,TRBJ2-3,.,CASSLGLAGTDTQYF,TGTGCTAGCAGCTTAGGACTAGCGGGCACAGATACGCAGTATTTT
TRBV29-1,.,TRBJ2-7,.,CSVRTATYEQYF,TGCAGCGTTAGGACAGCCACTTACGAGCAGTACTTC
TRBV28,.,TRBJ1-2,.,CASNTKWNYGYTF,TGTGCCAGCAACACGAAATGGAACTATGGCTACACCTTC
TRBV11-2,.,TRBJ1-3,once,CASSLASPGAGNTIYF,TGTGCCAGCAGCTTAGCCAGCCCAGGGGCTGGAAACACCATATATTTT
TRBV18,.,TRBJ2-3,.,CASSPRQGGAGDTQYF,TGTGCCAGCTCACCACGACAGGGAGGAGCAGGAGATACGCAGTATTTT
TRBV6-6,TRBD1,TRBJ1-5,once,CASSHRGLEEQPQHF,TGTGCCAGCAGTCACAGGGGACTGGAGGAGCAGCCCCAGCATTTT
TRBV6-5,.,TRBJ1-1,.,CASRTGRLEEAFF,TGTGCCAGCAGGACAGGCCGGCTAGAGGAAGCTTTCTTT
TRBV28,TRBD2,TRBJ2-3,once,CASKPGLAGTSTDTQYF,TGTGCCAGTAAACCGGGACTAGCGGGGACTAGCACAGATACGCAGTATTTT
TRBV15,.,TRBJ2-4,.,CATSRESGGTKNIQYF,TGTGCCACCAGCAGAGAGTCCGGGGGAACCAAAAACATTCAGTACTTC
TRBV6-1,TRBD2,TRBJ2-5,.,CASSEEVGLALNSQETQYF,TGTGCCAGCAGTGAAGAGGTGGGACTAGCGTTGAATTCCCAAGAGACCCAGTACTTC
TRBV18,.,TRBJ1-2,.,CASSLDRANYGYTF,TGTGCCAGCTCACTGGACAGAGCTAACTATGGCTACACCTTC
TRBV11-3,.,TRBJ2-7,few,CASSPQGSSYEQYF,TGTGCCAGCAGCCCTCAGGGAAGCTCCTACGAGCAGTACTTC
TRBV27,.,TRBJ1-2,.,CASSFPGGYGYTF,TGTGCCAGCAGTTTCCCGGGAGGCTATGGCTACACCTTC
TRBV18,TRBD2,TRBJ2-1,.,CASSPLAGGGINEQFF,TGTGCCAGCTCCCCACTAGCGGGAGGGGGGATCAATGAGCAGTTCTTC
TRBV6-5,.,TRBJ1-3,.,CASSYRVSGNTIYF,TGTGCCAGCAGTTACCGGGTTTCCGGAAACACCATATATTTT
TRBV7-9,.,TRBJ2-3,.,CASSLHAGAADTQYF,TGTGCCAGCAGCTTACACGCGGGGGCCGCAGATACGCAGTATTTT
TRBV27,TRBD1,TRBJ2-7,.,CASSLSVGTGRILSSYEQYF,TGTGCCAGCAGTTTATCGGTAGGGACAGGGCGTATCCTAAGCTCCTACGAGCAGTACTTC
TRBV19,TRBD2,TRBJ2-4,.,CASSTTFWTSGRARAKNIQYF,TGTGCCAGTAGTACGACGTTCTGGACTAGCGGGAGGGCCAGGGCCAAAAACATTCAGTACTTC
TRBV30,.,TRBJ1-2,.,CAWSVREGGGYTF,TGTGCCTGGAGTGTACGGGAGGGAGGCGGCTACACCTTC
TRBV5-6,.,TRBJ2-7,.,CASSFYTYEQYF,TGTGCCAGCAGCTTTTATACCTACGAGCAGTACTTC
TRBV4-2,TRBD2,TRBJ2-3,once,CASSQDTPLAVGADTQYF,TGTGCCAGCAGCCAAGATACCCCACTAGCGGTAGGGGCAGATACGCAGTATTTT
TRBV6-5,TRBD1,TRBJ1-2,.,CASSLPPGQESLTF,TGTGCCAGCAGTCTTCCTCCGGGACAGGAGTCTTTAACCTTC
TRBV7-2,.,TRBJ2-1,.,CASSAGGGGQFF,TGTGCCAGCAGCGCCGGAGGGGGGGGGCAGTTCTTC
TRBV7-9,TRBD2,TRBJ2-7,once,CASSFMGGTSSEQYF,TGTGCCAGCAGCTTTATGGGGGGGACTAGTTCGGAGCAGTACTTC
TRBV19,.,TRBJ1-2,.,CASARRTGVNYGYTF,TGTGCCAGTGCCCGAAGGACGGGGGTAAACTATGGCTACACCTTC